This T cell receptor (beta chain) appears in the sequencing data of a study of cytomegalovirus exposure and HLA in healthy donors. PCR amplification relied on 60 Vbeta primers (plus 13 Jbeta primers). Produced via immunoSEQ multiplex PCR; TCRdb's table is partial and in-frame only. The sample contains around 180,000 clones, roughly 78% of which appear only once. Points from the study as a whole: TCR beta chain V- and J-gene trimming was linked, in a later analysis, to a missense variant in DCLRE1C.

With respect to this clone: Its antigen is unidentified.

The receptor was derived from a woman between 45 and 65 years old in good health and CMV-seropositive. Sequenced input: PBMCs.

In DNA form, the CDR3 reads TGCAGCGTTCCAGGGGGAAGGGAAGCTTTCTTT. Translating it yields CSVPGGREAFF. The chain recombines TRBV29-1 with TRBJ1-1, with 7 bases lining up with TRBD1. Per the germline V gene, CDR1 is SQVTM and CDR2 is ANQGSEA. This CDR3 is built from 11 residues. J gave up 8 bases and V 5 bases, and 5 bases lay outside the gene matches. Variable domain in full (rest from reference TRBV29-1 and TRBJ1-1): SAVISQKPSRDICQRGTSLTIQCQVDSQVTMMFWYRQQPGQSLTLIATANQGSEATYESGFVIDKFPISRPNLTFSTLTVSNMSPEDSSIYLCSVPGGREAFFGQGTRLTVV.